The rows below give T cell receptor beta chains drawn from one sample of a study of monozygotic twins with inflammatory bowel disease. TCRdb re-called the 5' RACE reads and catalogs CDR3 proteins one per entry, DNA excluded. The sample table sets out about 300,000 distinct CDR3 sequences. Material for sequencing was blood. All receptors come from a human donor with ulcerative colitis or Crohn's disease, or a healthy co-twin of an affected twin (not recorded which). Both conserved end residues are part of each CDR3.

14,TRBV5-1,TRBJ2-1,CASSLTSGSVEQLF
16,TRBV5-1,TRBJ1-3,CASSRNDGRSGNTIYF
11,TRBV30,TRBJ2-4,CAWREPTSQYF
14,TRBV27,TRBJ2-7,CASSFVGGGAEQYF
13,TRBV18,TRBJ2-3,CASSRTSTDTQYF
15,TRBV7-9,TRBJ1-5,CASSLSSRGNQPQHF
15,TRBV27,TRBJ2-3,CASSLTGQGVNTQYF
14,TRBV7-9,TRBJ1-5,CASSHQGFNQPQHF
13,TRBV11-2,TRBJ2-7,CASSSAWTYEQYF
13,TRBV20-1,TRBJ1-2,CSARDVGTAGYTF
15,TRBV5-1,TRBJ2-5,CASSLEGRTGETQYF
14,TRBV7-2,TRBJ2-3,CASRNASRPDTQYF
14,TRBV20-1,TRBJ1-6,CSASSWAYNSPLHF
14,TRBV12-3/TRBV12-4,TRBJ2-2,CASSFRRETGELFF
16,TRBV7-8,TRBJ2-2,CASSLVASVSPGELFF
15,TRBV5-1,TRBJ2-5,CASSLSSFRGETQYF
11,TRBV29-1,TRBJ2-3,CSVLSSGGRYF
15,TRBV7-2,TRBJ2-3,CASSPGTGLTDTQYF
15,TRBV28,TRBJ1-1,CASSLIRGRRTEAFF
12,TRBV29-1,TRBJ2-7,CSVLGSSYEQYF
15,TRBV28,TRBJ2-7,CASRGAGTSGYEQYF
14,TRBV9,TRBJ2-5,CASSPHRGQETQYF
17,TRBV7-2,TRBJ2-7,CASSLVPLTSALREQYF
15,TRBV29-1,TRBJ2-3,CSVEDRRLFTDTQYF
16,TRBV20-1,TRBJ2-5,CSATGTASGRTETQYF
15,TRBV7-2,TRBJ2-1,CASSPTGTTNNEQFF
13,TRBV12-3/TRBV12-4,TRBJ2-2,CASSLMGIGELFF
11,TRBV29-1,TRBJ2-1,CSVTKYNEQFF
15,TRBV10-3,TRBJ2-7,CAISLAGGLMNEQYF
16,TRBV6-5,TRBJ2-1,CASSYSTVIPRDEQFF
16,TRBV6-2/TRBV6-3,TRBJ2-5,CASSPGESPREETQYF
16,TRBV20-1,TRBJ2-3,CSAKENRGRGTDTQYF
15,TRBV20-1,TRBJ2-3,CSARSTQASTDTQYF
18,TRBV20-1,TRBJ2-6,CSARDGTGAFSGANVLTF
12,TRBV12-3/TRBV12-4,TRBJ1-5,CASSRRGQPQHF